This entry concerns a single T cell receptor beta chain. This record comes from a study of blood T cell repertoires in COVID-19. For the study at large: In each case, the material was cDNA or gDNA derived from T cells, B-cell-depleted T cells, or PBMCs.

Assay used: immunoSEQ multiplex PCR; TCRdb lists only in-frame clones, some missing. The sample holds under 30,000 clones, 87% seen once. This CDR3 has 12 residues. V lost 5 bases and J lost 0, with 2 bases in between. Germline assignment: CDR1 SEHNR and CDR2 FQNEAQ (reference sequence). The chain links TRBV7-9 to TRBJ2-1; no clear D gene. Material for sequencing was peripheral blood. The TCR was taken from a human donor with active COVID-19. The donor label of this sample is uncertain. The CDR3: CASSLSYNEQFF. As DNA, the CDR3 is TGTGCCAGCAGCCTCTCCTACAATGAGCAGTTCTTC.